The 12 T cell receptor beta chains presented below share a single source sample, sequenced in a study of CD8 T cells in ankylosing spondylitis (dated by TCRdb to the late 2010s). Library preparation employed 5' RACE. Data came from an Illumina HiSeq 2500. Using fastp trimming at Q25 and MiXCR clonotype assembly, TCRdb reanalyzed the public sequencing data and kept in-frame beta chains. Each CDR3 protein gets just one entry, which takes the most common genes and DNA from the rows behind it. For this sample there are some 130,000 distinct CDR3 sequences; approximately 7.4% appear just once. Of the sample, 9.5% to 15% is held by the ten largest clones. What was sequenced was blood, either unsorted or a sorted T cell fraction (not recorded which). The receptor source for this set is a female donor with ankylosing spondylitis or in good health (not recorded which).

This clonotype was counted ten times or more. This chain links TRBV20-1 with TRBJ2-2; 7 bases are a match to TRBD2. The CDR3 has 15 amino acids. V was pared by 0 bases and J by 0 bases, with 1 base of the junction left unmatched. Germline values: CDR1 DFQATT, CDR2 SNEGSKA (reference sequence). Here the CDR3 reads CSARDGGTNTGELFF. CDR3 DNA: TGCAGTGCTAGAGACGGGGGGACGAACACCGGGGAGCTGTTTTTT.

This clonotype was found many times. This rearrangement joins TRBV20-1 to TRBJ1-5; 7 bases are shared with TRBD1. Germline V gives CDR1 DFQATT, CDR2 SNEGSKA (reference sequence). V gave up 0 bases and J gave up 1 base; unmatched junction bases: 3. The CDR3 spans 15 residues. CDR3 sequence reads: CSAREPGQSNQPQHF. Here the CDR3 DNA reads TGCAGTGCTAGAGAGCCGGGACAGAGCAATCAGCCCCAGCATTTT.

This clonotype was counted ten times or more. The gene calls are TRBV6-5 and TRBJ1-5, with D possibly TRBD1 on 5 matching bases. CDR1 and CDR2 from the germline V gene are MNHEY and SVGAGI. Trimming stripped 4 bases from V and 2 bases from J, with 9 bases between. This CDR3 comprises 14 residues. The CDR3: CASSFRGGNQPQHF. Written as DNA, the CDR3 is TGTGCCAGCAGTTTCCGGGGGGGCAATCAGCCCCAGCATTTT.

This clonotype has ten or more counts. V gene TRBV7-2 combines with J gene TRBJ1-2; D call uncertain. CDR1 is SGHTA and CDR2 is FQGNSA in the germline V gene. The CDR3 is 15 amino acids. The ends were cut back, 0 bases at V and 5 bases at J, with 13 bases in the middle. For the CDR3, the DNA is TGTGCCAGCAGCTTAGCCCCGGCAGGAGTTTATGGCTACACCTTC. Translated, it gives CASSLAPAGVYGYTF.

This clonotype has ten or more counts. The rearrangement uses TRBV11-3 and TRBJ2-5; TRBD2 aligns across 7 bases. This CDR3 has 15 residues. The V segment lost 1 base and the J segment 5 bases; nucleotides outside the gene matches: 7. The germline V gene encodes CDR1 SGHNT and CDR2 YENEEA. Here the CDR3 reads CASSLGAGVSETQYF. The CDR3 DNA sequence: TGTGCCAGCAGCTTAGGGGCGGGAGTGAGCGAGACCCAGTACTTC.

Ten or more counts support this clonotype. The chain carries TRBV19 and TRBJ1-2; D ambiguous. Trimming stripped 6 bases from V and 6 bases from J, with 11 bases between. CDR3 length: 12 residues. Germline-derived CDR1 and CDR2 are LNHDA and SQIVND (reference sequence). Here the CDR3 reads CASRYGVDGYTF. DNA of the CDR3: TGTGCCAGTAGATATGGGGTGGATGGCTACACCTTC. The whole variable domain, filled in from reference TRBV19 and TRBJ1-2, reads DGGITQSPKYLFRKEGQNVTLSCEQNLNHDAMYWYRQDPGQGLRLIYYSQIVNDFQKGDIAEGYSVSREKKESFPLTVTSAQKNPTAFYLCASRYGVDGYTFGSGTRLTVV.

This clonotype was picked up many times. This sequence joins TRBV28 and TRBJ2-2; D uncertain. The germline V and J ends were trimmed by 7 bases and 5 bases, with 8 bases remaining between them. Germline loops: CDR1 MDHEN, CDR2 SYDVKM. The CDR3 sequence is 12 residues long. The CDR3 DNA reads as TGTGCCAGCACCGCCGAGACCGGGGAGCTGTTTTTT. As protein: CASTAETGELFF. Filled out from reference TRBV28 and TRBJ2-2, the complete variable domain reads DVKVTQSSRYLVKRTGEKVFLECVQDMDHENMFWYRQDPGLGLRLIYFSYDVKMKEKGDIPEGYSVSREKKERFSLILESASTNQTSMYLCASTAETGELFFGEGSRLTVL.

This clonotype was counted many times. This chain links TRBV11-2 with TRBJ2-1; 8 nucleotides agree with TRBD2. Germline V CDR1 and CDR2: SGHAT, FQNNGV. The CDR3 runs 14 residues. The ends lost 1 base at V and 10 bases at J; junction bases unmatched: 6. This CDR3 reads CASSLAGGSEEQFF. The CDR3 coding sequence is TGTGCCAGCAGCTTAGCGGGGGGGTCTGAGGAGCAGTTCTTC.

This clonotype was found many times. The CDR3 DNA is TGTGCCAGCAGTCGACAGCTATACACCGGGGAGCTGTTTTTT. Translation gives CASSRQLYTGELFF. This chain joins TRBV12-3 or TRBV12-4 and TRBJ2-2; TRBD1 is a possible D gene (5 bases). There are 14 residues in the CDR3. V lost 5 bases and J 3 bases, leaving 10 bases between the germline ends.

This clonotype was seen at least ten times. V gene TRBV29-1 combines with J gene TRBJ1-1; a weak D match, TRBD1 (6 bases). Trimming cost V 4 bases and J 7 bases, with 10 bases left between them. This CDR3 comprises 11 residues. Germline V gene lookup returns CDR1 SQVTM and CDR2 ANQGSEA. The CDR3 region is CSVGVTGEAFF. The CDR3 bases are TGCAGCGTTGGGGTGACAGGTGAAGCTTTCTTT.

V gene TRBV9 combines with J gene TRBJ1-1; no definite D call. Trimming removed 4 bases from V and 1 base from J, with 11 bases in between. The CDR3 is made up of 14 amino acids. The germline CDR1 and CDR2 sequences are SGDLS and YYNGEE. In nucleotides, the CDR3 is TGTGCCAGCAGCCCCCGTTACGAGAACACTGAAGCTTTCTTT. This codes for CASSPRYENTEAFF.

This clonotype was found many times. This chain links TRBV12-3 or TRBV12-4 with TRBJ1-5; a possible D gene is TRBD1 (6 bases). V lost 6 bases and J 1 base, leaving 13 bases between the germline ends. The CDR3 is 15 residues long. CDR3 sequence (DNA): TGTGCCAGCAGACCTGACAGGTCCAGCAATCAGCCCCAGCATTTT. This encodes CASRPDRSSNQPQHF.